A single sample gave rise to the 10 T cell receptor beta chains below, sequenced in a study of PD-1 blockade in classical Hodgkin lymphoma. Profiled with immunoSEQ multiplex PCR; TCRdb holds only in-frame clones, not every one. The sample records 20,000 to 25,000 clones, roughly 89% being singletons. Sample time point: newly diagnosed, previously untreated cHL patient sample. Negative selection with magnetic separation was used to purify CD4+ T cells from thawed PBMCs. The sample was CD4+ T cells from blood. These receptors all come from a human donor with classical Hodgkin lymphoma.

The V gene is TRBV12-5, the J gene TRBJ2-2; D perhaps matches TRBD2 (5 bases). Trimming pared 2 bases from V and 2 bases from J, leaving 6 bases between. This CDR3 region has 14 residues. Germline-derived CDR1 and CDR2 are LGHNT and FRNRAP. DNA for the CDR3: TGTGCTAGTGGTTTGAGCGGCAACACCGGGGAGCTGTTTTTT. It translates to CASGLSGNTGELFF.

The V gene is TRBV19, the J gene TRBJ1-2; 9 bases map to TRBD1. The CDR3 totals 14 residues. V shed 5 bases and J 3 bases; nucleotides not matched to a gene: 4. Germline V CDR1 and CDR2: LNHDA, SQIVND (reference sequence). The CDR3 DNA reads TGTGCCAGTAGTGTGGACAGGGGTGACTATGGCTACACCTTC. Translating it yields CASSVDRGDYGYTF.

V and J are TRBV30 and TRBJ1-5; the D gene is possibly TRBD1 (5 bases). The CDR3 consists of 15 residues. Trimming removed 0 bases from V and 3 bases from J, with 12 bases in between. Germline assignment: CDR1 GTSNPN and CDR2 SVGIG (reference sequence). This chain's CDR3 is CAWSVDLGANQPQHF. The CDR3 DNA follows: TGTGCCTGGAGTGTTGATTTAGGGGCCAATCAGCCCCAGCATTTT.

This rearrangement joins TRBV7-2 to TRBJ2-1; TRBD1 agrees at 8 bases. With V trimmed by 5 bases and J by 4 bases, 4 bases remained unmatched. The CDR3 runs to 14 residues. Germline V lookup: CDR1 SGHTA, CDR2 FQGNSA. Written as DNA, the CDR3 is TGTGCCAGCAGCCCCGGGACAGGATACAATGAGCAGTTCTTC. Its protein product is CASSPGTGYNEQFF.

This sequence joins TRBV30 and TRBJ2-1; the match to TRBD1 covers 8 bases. CDR1 and CDR2 (germline): GTSNPN, SVGIG (reference sequence). The CDR3 runs to 16 residues. V lost 4 bases to trimming and J lost 2 bases; unmatched junction nucleotides: 10. The CDR3 spells CAWTPGGASPYNEQFF. The DNA for the CDR3 is TGTGCCTGGACCCCAGGGGGCGCATCGCCCTACAATGAGCAGTTCTTC. Using reference TRBV30 and TRBJ2-1 for the parts outside the CDR3, the full variable domain is SQTIHQWPATLVQPVGSPLSLECTVEGTSNPNLYWYRQAAGRGLQLLFYSVGIGQISSEVPQNLSASRPQDRQFILSSKKLLLSDSGFYLCAWTPGGASPYNEQFFGPGTRLTVL.

The DNA of the CDR3 is TGTGCCAGTAGTCCAGCGGGGACTCCCATAAGCTACACCTTC. This gives the protein CASSPAGTPISYTF. The chain is built from TRBV19 and TRBJ1-2, with a tentative D call TRBD1 (5 bases). Germline assignment: CDR1 LNHDA and CDR2 SQIVND (reference sequence). Trimming left V 5 bases short and J 9 bases short, with 19 bases between. The CDR3 has 14 amino acids.

The rearrangement joins TRBV6-5 to TRBJ1-1; tentative D call: TRBD1 (6 bases). Deletions cut 2 bases from V and 10 bases from J, with 17 bases between. CDR1 is MNHEY, CDR2 SVGAGI, per germline. This CDR3 is 14 amino acids long. This CDR3 is CASSYTRGRSGAFF. The CDR3 DNA follows: TGTGCCAGCAGTTACACCCGGGGGCGTTCGGGAGCTTTCTTT.

The chain couples TRBV6-5 to TRBJ2-7, with 9 positions matching TRBD2. Germline assignment: CDR1 MNHEY and CDR2 SVGAGI. Trimming took 3 bases from V and 4 from J; bases not matched to a gene: 7. This CDR3 is built from 15 residues. CDR3 in amino acids: CASSYVPGLAYEQYF. The CDR3 coding sequence is TGTGCCAGCAGTTATGTACCGGGACTAGCTTACGAGCAGTACTTC.

In nucleotides, the CDR3 is TGTGCCAGCAGTACTCGGACCCGCTACGGTGAAAAACTGTTTTTT. Protein: CASSTRTRYGEKLFF. The chain is built from TRBV6-5 and TRBJ1-4, with D uncertain. Germline V gives CDR1 MNHEY, CDR2 SVGAGI. The length of the CDR3 is 15 residues. Trimming took 5 bases from V and 7 from J, leaving 17 bases between them.

The chain has TRBV18 and TRBJ2-3; 15 bases match TRBD2. With V trimmed by 5 bases and J by 5 bases, 8 bases remained unmatched. CDR1 is KGHSH and CDR2 is LQKENI in the germline V gene. This CDR3 spans 17 amino acids. The CDR3 region has the DNA TGTGCCAGCTCATTATGGACTAGCGGGAGGGGACAAGATACGCAGTATTTT. It is translated as CASSLWTSGRGQDTQYF.